A selection of T cell receptor beta chains follows, all from one sample in a study of T cell responses to AZD1222 COVID-19 vaccine. Some clones are missing from TCRdb's copy, which holds only in-frame ones; the method was immunoSEQ multiplex PCR. This table holds 75,000 to 100,000 clones, 80% to 90% found once. Specimen: peripheral blood, collected on day 0 of AZD1222 vaccination. The source of these receptors is an adult in good health. Both conserved end residues are part of each CDR3. D genes are given only for firm matches. Part of the rows lack a size; the others show once, few, many or a class for expanded clones.

cdr3_nt | cdr3_aa | d_call | clone_size | j_call | v_call
TGTGCCAGCAGGGGGGCAGGGCGTATGGCCCAAGAGACCCAGTACTTC | CASRGAGRMAQETQYF | NA | NA | TRBJ2-5 | TRBV13
TGTGCCAGCAGCTTCGACAGGGGCAATCAGCCCCAGCATTTT | CASSFDRGNQPQHF | TRBD1 | NA | TRBJ1-5 | TRBV7-2
TGTGCCAGCAGTAACCCGACAGGGACCGAGCAGTACTTC | CASSNPTGTEQYF | TRBD1 | NA | TRBJ2-7 | TRBV6-2/TRBV6-3
TGCGCCAGCAGCTTGGGGGAACAGGGGGCTGCGAACGGGGAGCTGTTTTTT | CASSLGEQGAANGELFF | TRBD1 | few | TRBJ2-2 | TRBV5-1
TGTGCCAGCAGCCAAGACTTCGGGGCTAGCGGGAACCAAGAGACCCAGTACTTC | CASSQDFGASGNQETQYF | TRBD2 | once | TRBJ2-5 | TRBV3-1/TRBV3-2
TGTGCCAGCAGCTTAGGCCTGGACAGGGAAGCTTTCTTT | CASSLGLDREAFF | TRBD1 | NA | TRBJ1-1 | TRBV11-2
TGTGCCAGCAGCTTCGGACAGCCGAGAGAGACCCAGTACTTC | CASSFGQPRETQYF | NA | NA | TRBJ2-5 | TRBV5-4
TGTGCCAGTAGTACCCCCAGGGAAACAGATACGCAGTATTTT | CASSTPRETDTQYF | NA | NA | TRBJ2-3 | TRBV19
TGTGCCAGCAGCCAGGAGGACAGAACGGGTGAAGCTTTCTTT | CASSQEDRTGEAFF | NA | NA | TRBJ1-1 | TRBV4-2
TGTGCCAGCAGACCCACTAGGTCGAAGACCCAGTACTTC | CASRPTRSKTQYF | NA | NA | TRBJ2-5 | TRBV6-5
TGTGCCAGCAGTGAACTGGCATGGGGGACCGGGGAGCTGTTTTTT | CASSELAWGTGELFF | NA | NA | TRBJ2-2 | TRBV2
TGTGCCAGCAGCGGGGCAGGGGTGTACGAGCAGTACTTC | CASSGAGVYEQYF | NA | NA | TRBJ2-7 | TRBV5-4
TGTGCCAGCAGCTTAGGAGGGGGAACCTACGAGCAGTACTTC | CASSLGGGTYEQYF | NA | NA | TRBJ2-7 | TRBV7-2
TGTGCCACCAGTGATAACGAAAGCGGGAGGTCCACGGGGCAGTACTTC | CATSDNESGRSTGQYF | TRBD2 | NA | TRBJ2-7 | TRBV24-1
TGTGCCAGCAGCGGCGACAGGGTCTATGGCTACACCTTC | CASSGDRVYGYTF | TRBD1 | few | TRBJ1-2 | TRBV9
TGTGCCAGTAAAGGGGGACAGTGGGGCCTAGCGAACACCGGGGAGCTGTTTTTT | CASKGGQWGLANTGELFF | TRBD1 | NA | TRBJ2-2 | TRBV19
TGTGCCAGCAGCTTGGGGGGGTCTGGGGCCAACGTCCTGACTTTC | CASSLGGSGANVLTF | TRBD2 | once | TRBJ2-6 | TRBV7-2
TGTGCCATCAGTGTTTACCCGGGCGACAATGAGCAGTTCTTC | CAISVYPGDNEQFF | NA | NA | TRBJ2-1 | TRBV10-3
TGTGCCAGCAGCCGGGGACTAGCGGGGGTGAGTGAGCAGTTCTTC | CASSRGLAGVSEQFF | TRBD2 | NA | TRBJ2-1 | TRBV7-7
TGCGCCAGCAGCTTTGGAGACGGCAACAATCAGCCCCAGCATTTT | CASSFGDGNNQPQHF | NA | NA | TRBJ1-5 | TRBV5-1
TGCGCCAGCAGCTACGACAGCTCTGGAAACACCATATATTTT | CASSYDSSGNTIYF | NA | NA | TRBJ1-3 | TRBV5-1
TGTGCCAGCTGCGACAGGGGACATCCCTATGGCTACACCTTC | CASCDRGHPYGYTF | TRBD1 | NA | TRBJ1-2 | TRBV19
TGCGCCAGCAGCTTGGATTGGCAGCAGCCCCAGCATTTT | CASSLDWQQPQHF | NA | NA | TRBJ1-5 | TRBV5-1
TGTGCCAGCAGCGCGGGGGGCGTGCGGACTGAAGCTTTCTTT | CASSAGGVRTEAFF | NA | few | TRBJ1-1 | TRBV9
TGTGCCAGCAGCTTGTACGCTAAGGACTACGAGCAGTACTTC | CASSLYAKDYEQYF | NA | NA | TRBJ2-7 | TRBV7-6
TGTGCCAGCAGCGCCGGGACAGCCAAACTCGAGCAGTACTTC | CASSAGTAKLEQYF | TRBD1 | NA | TRBJ2-7 | TRBV9
TGTGCCTGGAGCCCCGGACGAGCCCTGTTTTTT | CAWSPGRALFF | NA | NA | TRBJ1-4 | TRBV30
TGCGCCAGCAGCCAAGAATTCCCCAGCGCCCCTGGAAACACCATATATTTT | CASSQEFPSAPGNTIYF | NA | NA | TRBJ1-3 | TRBV4-1
TGTGCCAGCAGTTACTCCACCAGGACAGGGTTCGAGCAGTACTTC | CASSYSTRTGFEQYF | TRBD1 | NA | TRBJ2-7 | TRBV6-5
TGTGCCAGCTTCTACACGGTCGGGGGCCAAGCTTTCTTT | CASFYTVGGQAFF | NA | NA | TRBJ1-1 | TRBV6-5
TGTGCCAGCAGCCTACTGACCCAACAACCTTCCTACGAGCAGTACTTC | CASSLLTQQPSYEQYF | NA | NA | TRBJ2-7 | TRBV3-1/TRBV3-2
TGTGCCAGCAGTCAACGACAGGGCGGCCAGCCCCAGCATTTT | CASSQRQGGQPQHF | TRBD1 | NA | TRBJ1-5 | TRBV6-5
TGTGCCAGCACCTGGACAGGGGCATACACAGATACGCAGTATTTT | CASTWTGAYTDTQYF | TRBD1 | NA | TRBJ2-3 | TRBV2
TGTGCCAGCAGCGCCTACCCAGGGGACACTGAAGCTTTCTTT | CASSAYPGDTEAFF | NA | NA | TRBJ1-1 | TRBV9